A single sample is the source of the 24 T cell receptor beta chains below, sequenced in a study of identical twins. Via MiXCR, TCRdb re-called the 5' RACE reads, giving one row per CDR3 protein. The sample carries about 720,000 distinct CDR3 sequences, 15% to 20% recorded once. These data also featured in a second study, about T cells expressing NK-cell markers.

The source material was PBMCs. These receptors were taken from a woman aged 18-30 years in good health.

V and J are TRBV5-1 and TRBJ2-1; D is unresolved. Deletions cut 3 bases from V and 5 bases from J, with 6 bases between. The CDR3 runs to 12 residues. CDR1 SGHRS and CDR2 YFSETQ come from the germline V gene. This chain's CDR3 is CASSSFDNEQFF. The CDR3 DNA is TGCGCCAGCAGCTCTTTTGACAATGAGCAGTTCTTC.

CDR3 protein: CASSPPFRLSGPAMADTQYF. The CDR3 DNA follows: TGTGCCAGCTCACCACCCTTCAGGTTAAGTGGACCGGCGATGGCAGATACGCAGTATTTT. The V call is TRBV18, the J call TRBJ2-3; D gene ambiguous. Germline V gene data show CDR1 as KGHSH and CDR2 as LQKENI. This CDR3 is 20 amino acids long. Deletions cut 0 bases from V and 4 bases from J, with 26 bases between.

V usage is TRBV11-2 and J usage is TRBJ2-1; no clear D. Germline V CDR1 and CDR2: SGHAT, FQNNGV. The CDR3 length is 16 residues. V lost 0 bases to trimming and J lost 9 bases, with 18 bases between them. The CDR3 reads CASSLDRPWVGGEQFF. Here the CDR3 DNA reads TGTGCCAGCAGCTTAGATAGGCCCTGGGTGGGCGGTGAGCAGTTCTTC.

CDR3 sequence: CASSTRLNGGGYTF. In DNA, the CDR3 is TGTGCCAGCAGCACTCGACTGAACGGGGGTGGCTACACCTTC. V is TRBV6-5 and J is TRBJ1-2; maybe TRBD1 (5 bases). V was trimmed by 6 bases and J by 7 bases, leaving 18 bases between them. Germline values: CDR1 MNHEY, CDR2 SVGAGI. This CDR3 contains 14 residues.

The chain recombines TRBV10-3 with TRBJ1-1; D remains ambiguous. The CDR3 sequence is 12 residues long. The V gene's germline CDR1 is ENHRY and CDR2 SYGVKD. Trimming removed 10 bases from V and 6 bases from J, with 15 bases in between. DNA of the CDR3: TGTGCCACGGCGGGATTAGTCGCTGAAGCTTTCTTT. This gives the protein CATAGLVAEAFF.

This clonotype occurred a few times. This rearrangement joins TRBV6-2 or TRBV6-3 to TRBJ2-7; D remains unclear. Deletions cut 7 bases from V and 2 bases from J, with 9 bases between. In germline, CDR1 is MNHEY, CDR2 SVGEGT. The CDR3 extends over 12 amino acids. CDR3 DNA: TGTGCCAGCACCGCGGCGACCTACGAGCAGTACTTC. Protein product: CASTAATYEQYF.

The chain links TRBV10-3 to TRBJ2-7; D unresolved. Trimming pared 0 bases from V and 2 bases from J, leaving 20 bases between. Germline CDR1 and CDR2: ENHRY and SYGVKD. The CDR3 length is 18 residues. CDR3 protein: CAISESESVVSQTYEQYF. Written as DNA, the CDR3 is TGTGCCATCAGTGAGTCTGAATCAGTGGTCTCCCAAACCTACGAGCAGTACTTC.

Regarding this clonotype: Sequence at one end of the junction differs from germline and may be a read error. V is TRBV2 and J is TRBJ2-1; D might be TRBD1 (6 bases). The CDR3 has 13 residues. The germline CDR1 and CDR2 sequences are SNHLY and FYNNEI. This CDR3 reads CASTRDRRNGQFF. The DNA for the CDR3 is TGTGCCAGCACTCGAGACAGGCGGAATGGGCAGTTCTTC.

The chain joins TRBV7-6 to TRBJ2-7, with TRBD1 as a possible D gene (5 bases). From germline, CDR1 is SGHVS and CDR2 FNYEAQ. V shed 0 bases and J shed 6 bases, with 12 bases lying between them. There are 14 residues in the CDR3. The CDR3 region has the DNA TGTGCCAGCAGCTTAGCGAAGACTGGGGCCGAGCAGTACTTC. Residues: CASSLAKTGAEQYF.

There are many counts of this clonotype. This sequence joins TRBV10-2 and TRBJ2-7, with 9 bases matching TRBD1. The V gene end was trimmed by 7 bases and the J gene end by 2 bases; junction bases not matched to a gene: 3. The CDR3 totals 13 residues. Germline-derived CDR1 and CDR2 are WSHSY and SAAADI. The chain's CDR3 is CASTRDRAYEQYF. CDR3 coding DNA: TGCGCCAGCACCCGGGACAGGGCCTACGAGCAGTACTTC.

The chain uses TRBV12-3 or TRBV12-4 and TRBJ2-1; TRBD2 might be the D (6 bases). This CDR3 is built from 16 residues. Trimming left V 3 bases short and J 4 bases short, with 16 bases between. CDR3 region: CASSFIVEGPYNEQFF. The CDR3 DNA is TGTGCCAGCAGTTTTATTGTGGAGGGCCCGTACAATGAGCAGTTCTTC.

The J gene is TRBJ2-1, the V gene TRBV12-3 or TRBV12-4; D gene unclear. The CDR3 totals 11 residues. V was clipped by 6 bases and J by 9 bases, with 9 bases between them. The CDR3 region has the DNA TGTGCCAGCAGACTTTTCGGTGAGCAGTTCTTC. It encodes CASRLFGEQFF.

The V gene is TRBV6-1, the J gene TRBJ2-1; possible D gene TRBD1, 5 bases. CDR1 is MNHNS, CDR2 SASEGT, per germline. Trimming removed 5 bases at V and 2 bases at J, with 22 bases between. The CDR3 spans 18 residues. The CDR3 loop is CASSPPLQDRYTYNEQFF. DNA for the CDR3: TGTGCCAGCAGTCCGCCCCTACAGGACCGATACACCTACAATGAGCAGTTCTTC.

This clonotype came up a few times. The rearrangement uses TRBV7-2 and TRBJ1-4; 9 positions agree with TRBD1. The CDR3 runs to 16 residues. Losses at the gene ends were 5 bases for V and 5 bases for J; bases not matched to a gene: 9. Germline assignment: CDR1 SGHTA and CDR2 FQGNSA. The CDR3 DNA is TGTGCCAGCAGCGTTACGGGACAGGGTCACAATGAAAAACTGTTTTTT. Translated, it gives CASSVTGQGHNEKLFF.

The chain uses TRBV20-1 and TRBJ1-5; the D is unclear. The CDR3 spans 13 residues. Germline CDR1 DFQATT, CDR2 SNEGSKA (reference sequence). Trimming removed 6 bases at V and 8 bases at J, with 17 bases between. The CDR3 sequence is CSARTANREPQHF. CDR3 bases: TGCAGTGCCCGGACCGCGAATAGGGAGCCCCAGCATTTT.

This clonotype was observed a few times. V gene TRBV7-2 combines with J gene TRBJ1-6; 11 bases align to TRBD1. V lost 4 bases to trimming and J lost 7 bases; unmatched junction nucleotides: 3. The CDR3 runs 15 residues. CDR1 is SGHTA and CDR2 is FQGNSA in the germline V gene. CDR3 in amino acids: CASSWTGGGNSPLHF. The CDR3 DNA follows: TGTGCCAGCAGCTGGACAGGGGGCGGAAATTCACCCCTCCACTTT.

This clonotype was observed a handful of times. This chain connects TRBV13 to TRBJ2-7; D gene ambiguous. Trimming removed 3 bases from V and 6 bases from J, with 18 bases in between. CDR3 length: 15 residues. In germline, CDR1 is PRHDT, CDR2 FYEKMQ (reference sequence). CDR3 coding DNA: TGTGCCAGCAGCTTCTTCCTTACCCAGAGCTCCGAGCAGTACTTC. Amino acid sequence: CASSFFLTQSSEQYF. Combining the CDR3 with reference TRBV13 and TRBJ2-7 gives the whole variable domain AAGVIQSPRHLIKEKRETATLKCYPIPRHDTVYWYQQGPGQDPQFLISFYEKMQSDKGSIPDRFSAQQFSDYHSELNMSSLELGDSALYFCASSFFLTQSSEQYFGPGTRLTVT.

The chain couples TRBV15 to TRBJ2-6; tentatively, D is TRBD1 or TRBD2 (5 bases each). This CDR3 spans 15 amino acids. Trimming took off 6 bases at V and 1 base at J, with 10 bases between the two ends. The germline gives CDR1 LNHNV, CDR2 YYDKDF (reference sequence). The DNA of the CDR3 is TGTGCCACCAGGATAGAGGGGTCTGGGGCCAACGTCCTGACTTTC. Protein sequence: CATRIEGSGANVLTF.

There are a few counts of this clonotype. V and J are TRBV6-1 and TRBJ2-2; D gene ambiguous. This CDR3 contains 15 residues. Between the trimmed V and J ends, which lost 1 base and 2 bases, there was a span of 8 bases. The germline gives CDR1 MNHNS, CDR2 SASEGT. CDR3: CASSEGRTNTGELFF. The CDR3 coding sequence is TGTGCCAGCAGTGAAGGTCGAACCAACACCGGGGAGCTGTTTTTT.

The chain links TRBV20-1 to TRBJ1-2; no firm D call. Germline assignment: CDR1 DFQATT and CDR2 SNEGSKA (reference sequence). Between the trimmed V and J ends, which lost 4 bases and 8 bases, there was a span of 11 bases. The CDR3 runs to 11 residues. The CDR3 region is CSANPSRGYTF. In nucleotides, the CDR3 is TGCAGTGCTAACCCCTCACGGGGCTACACCTTC.

This clonotype was detected a few times. The chain carries TRBV6-1 and TRBJ2-1; 10 bases map to TRBD2. The junction had 13 bases not matched to a gene; V was cut back by 5 bases and J by 12 bases. Germline V gives CDR1 MNHNS, CDR2 SASEGT. CDR3 length: 15 residues. The CDR3 DNA follows: TGTGCCAGCAGTCCCCAGCGGGGGGGTTCATTCGTGCAGTTCTTC. Its protein product is CASSPQRGGSFVQFF.

The chain joins TRBV20-1 to TRBJ2-7, with 10 bases aligning to TRBD1. Germline V gives CDR1 DFQATT, CDR2 SNEGSKA (reference sequence). CDR3 length equals 14 residues. V was clipped by 6 bases and J by 1 base; unmatched bases: 6. The CDR3 bases are TGCAGTGCAGTGGACAGGGGGGAATCCTACGAGCAGTACTTC. Residues: CSAVDRGESYEQYF.

This clonotype was found a few times. The chain links TRBV10-3 to TRBJ1-1, with 7 bases matching TRBD1. The CDR3 extends over 14 amino acids. J was trimmed by 0 bases and V by 6 bases; bases with no gene match: 4. CDR1 is ENHRY, CDR2 SYGVKD, per germline. The CDR3 DNA sequence: TGTGCCATCAGCGACAGGGACCTGAACACTGAAGCTTTCTTT. Its translation is CAISDRDLNTEAFF.

This clonotype was picked up a small number of times. The J gene is TRBJ1-1, the V gene TRBV24-1; D might be TRBD1 (6 bases). V was pared by 6 bases and J by 6 bases, with 22 bases between. The CDR3 spans 16 residues. Germline V gives CDR1 KGHDR, CDR2 SFDVKD. CDR3 amino acids: CATSPWYREGKPEAFF. The CDR3 coding sequence is TGTGCCACCAGTCCTTGGTACAGGGAGGGGAAGCCTGAAGCTTTCTTT.